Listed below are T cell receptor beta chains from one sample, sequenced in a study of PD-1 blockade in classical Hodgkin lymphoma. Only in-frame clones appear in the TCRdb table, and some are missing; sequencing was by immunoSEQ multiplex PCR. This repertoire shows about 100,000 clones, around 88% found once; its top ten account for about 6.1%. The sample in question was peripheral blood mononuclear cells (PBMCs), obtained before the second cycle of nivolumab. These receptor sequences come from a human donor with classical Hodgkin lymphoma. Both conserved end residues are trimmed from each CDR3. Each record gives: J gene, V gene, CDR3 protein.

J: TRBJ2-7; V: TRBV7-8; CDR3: ASHPTGLSYEQY
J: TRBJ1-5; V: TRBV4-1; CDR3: ASSFSDSNQPQH
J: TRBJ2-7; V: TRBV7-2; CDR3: ASSPPGQAYEQY
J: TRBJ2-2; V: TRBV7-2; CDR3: ASSFAESGELF
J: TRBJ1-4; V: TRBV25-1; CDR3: ASRQADNEKLF
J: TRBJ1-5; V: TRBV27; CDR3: ASSLAGAGNQPQH
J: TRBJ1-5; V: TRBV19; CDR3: ASSPESQPQH
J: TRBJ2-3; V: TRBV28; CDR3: ASSFPPVRGAWVADTQY
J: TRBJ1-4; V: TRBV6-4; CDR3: ASSDPQSRDRDNEKLF
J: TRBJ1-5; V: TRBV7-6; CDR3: ASSSGGGNQPQH
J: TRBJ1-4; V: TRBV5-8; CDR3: ASSLEGGSRGEKLF
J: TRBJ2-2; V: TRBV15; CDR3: ATTGTPNTGELF
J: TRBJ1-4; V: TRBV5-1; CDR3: ASSPVVSSGSNEKLF
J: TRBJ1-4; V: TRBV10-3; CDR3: AISDGIDLLATNEKLF
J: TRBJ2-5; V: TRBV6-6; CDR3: ASAFTQRGTETQY
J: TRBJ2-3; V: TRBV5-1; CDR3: ASSLLGTQY
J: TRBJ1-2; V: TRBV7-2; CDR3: ASSEGSSVYGYT
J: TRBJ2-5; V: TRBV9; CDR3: ASSLWTSGAQETQY
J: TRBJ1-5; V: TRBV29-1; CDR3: SVLEPNQPQH
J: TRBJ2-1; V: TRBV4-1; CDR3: ASSQGTSGGTYNEQF
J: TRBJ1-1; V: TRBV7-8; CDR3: ASSLTGRAF
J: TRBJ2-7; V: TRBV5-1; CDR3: ASSFPSGGYEQY
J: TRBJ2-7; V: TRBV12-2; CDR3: ASRLGGDRRAYEQY
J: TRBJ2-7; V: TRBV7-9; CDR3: ASRVTTGPREEQY
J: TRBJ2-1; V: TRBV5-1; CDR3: ASSFRDNEQF
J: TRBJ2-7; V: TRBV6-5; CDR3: ASSLDSLSYEQY
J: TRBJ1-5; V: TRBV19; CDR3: ASGQGMSQPQH
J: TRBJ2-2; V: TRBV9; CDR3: ASSAPHLDSSNTGELF
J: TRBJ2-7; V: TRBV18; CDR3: ASSPQGPFYEQY
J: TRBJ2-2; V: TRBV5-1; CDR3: ASSPDGSYTGELF
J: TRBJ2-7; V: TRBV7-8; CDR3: ASSSGGLSYEQY
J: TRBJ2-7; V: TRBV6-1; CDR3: ASSEYSGGYEQY
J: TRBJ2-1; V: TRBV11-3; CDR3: ASSLGPSSYNEQF